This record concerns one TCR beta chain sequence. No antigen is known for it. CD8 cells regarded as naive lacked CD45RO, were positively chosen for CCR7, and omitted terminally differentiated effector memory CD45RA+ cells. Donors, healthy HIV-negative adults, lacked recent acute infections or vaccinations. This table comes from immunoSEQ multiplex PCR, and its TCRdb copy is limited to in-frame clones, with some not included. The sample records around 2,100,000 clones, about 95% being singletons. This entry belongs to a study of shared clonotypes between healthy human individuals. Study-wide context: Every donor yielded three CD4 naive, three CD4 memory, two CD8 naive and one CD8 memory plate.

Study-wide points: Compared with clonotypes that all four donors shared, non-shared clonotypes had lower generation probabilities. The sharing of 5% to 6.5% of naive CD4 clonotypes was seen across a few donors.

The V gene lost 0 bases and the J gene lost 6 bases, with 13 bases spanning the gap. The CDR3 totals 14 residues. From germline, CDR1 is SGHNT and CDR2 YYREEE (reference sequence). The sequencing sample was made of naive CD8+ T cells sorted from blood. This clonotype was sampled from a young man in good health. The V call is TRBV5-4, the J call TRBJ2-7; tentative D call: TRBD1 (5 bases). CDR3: CASSLGTSSSEQYF. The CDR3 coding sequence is TGTGCCAGCAGCTTGGGGACATCTAGTTCCGAGCAGTACTTC.